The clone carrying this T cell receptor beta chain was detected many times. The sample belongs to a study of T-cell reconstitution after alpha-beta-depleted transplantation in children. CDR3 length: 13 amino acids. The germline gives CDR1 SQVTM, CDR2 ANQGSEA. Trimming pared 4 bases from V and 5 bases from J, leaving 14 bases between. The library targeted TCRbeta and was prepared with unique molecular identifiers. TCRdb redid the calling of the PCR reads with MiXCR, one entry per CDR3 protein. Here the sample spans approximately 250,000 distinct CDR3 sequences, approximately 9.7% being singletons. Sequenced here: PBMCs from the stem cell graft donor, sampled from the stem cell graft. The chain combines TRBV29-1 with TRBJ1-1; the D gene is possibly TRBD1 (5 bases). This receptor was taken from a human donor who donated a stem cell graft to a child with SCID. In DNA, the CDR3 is TGCAGCGTTGTCGCTGGGGCAGGGACTGAAGCTTTCTTT. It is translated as CSVVAGAGTEAFF.